This TCR beta chain was sequenced during a study of Ad26.COV2.S vaccination and SARS-CoV-2 variants. Overall study: In the study, Ad26.COV2.S was injected intramuscularly once, or twice 56 days apart.

The V segment lost 2 bases and the J segment 6 bases; nucleotides outside the gene matches: 6. The CDR3 is made up of 14 amino acids. Per the germline V gene, CDR1 is SGHDT and CDR2 is YYEEEE. Worth noting for this clone: Its antigen is not known.

Study findings and constraints: Substantial post-vaccination breadth of spike-specific CD8+ and CD4+ T cell responses was reported.

Treatment specified: roughly 18 received Ad26.COV2.S at low or high dose, single or two shots; roughly five received placebo; per-sample allocation not given. On day 63 after the first injection, vaccine and placebo recipients gave samples. What was given as vaccine was an Ad26 vector encoding Wuhan-strain SARS-CoV-2 spike. Some clones are missing from TCRdb's copy, which holds only in-frame ones; the method was immunoSEQ multiplex PCR. This sample has some 370,000 clones, with around 82% found just once. Sequencing used peripheral blood, obtained in a trial of Ad26.COV2.S vaccine versus placebo. The clonotype originates from a person between 18 and 65 years old who received the Ad26.COV2.S COVID-19 vaccine or a placebo. The chain joins TRBV5-6 to TRBJ2-3, with 7 bases that match TRBD1. The chain's CDR3 is CASSLLTGADTQYF. CDR3 coding DNA: TGTGCCAGCAGCTTACTCACAGGGGCGGATACGCAGTATTTT.